These 18 T cell receptor beta chains share one sample of origin, sequenced in a study of cytomegalovirus exposure and HLA in healthy donors. A multiplex PCR was run with 60 Vbeta primers and 13 Jbeta primers. The repertoire was sequenced with immunoSEQ multiplex PCR; TCRdb's copy has only in-frame clones and lacks some. The sample records over 95,000 clones, around 76% being singletons. Sequencing input: PBMCs. All receptors derive from a middle-aged woman in good health and CMV-seropositive.

The V call is TRBV4-1, the J call TRBJ1-3, with D hard to call. This CDR3 spans 18 amino acids. Looked up from germline, CDR1 is MGHRA and CDR2 is YSYEKL. Trimming shortened V by 1 base and J by 5 bases, and 21 bases separated the two germline ends. The CDR3 DNA reads TGCGCCAGCAGCCAAGGGAGGGTCGTAGGGCGAACAAGAAACACCATATATTTT. Its translation is CASSQGRVVGRTRNTIYF.

This clone was recorded only once. The rearrangement links TRBV7-2 to TRBJ2-4; 9 nucleotides line up with TRBD2. This CDR3 region has 18 residues. Trimming at V came to 1 base and at J to 0 bases, leaving 7 bases not matched to a gene. Per the germline V gene, CDR1 is SGHTA and CDR2 is FQGNSA. The CDR3 protein is CASSLVGSGGIAKNIQYF. CDR3 in DNA: TGTGCCAGCAGCTTAGTGGGTAGCGGGGGTATAGCCAAAAACATTCAGTACTTC.

J is TRBJ2-3 and V is TRBV7-2, with 7 bases fitting TRBD2. J was trimmed by 2 bases and V by 2 bases; bases with no gene match: 13. The V gene's germline CDR1 is SGHTA and CDR2 FQGNSA. CDR3 length: 18 residues. CDR3 DNA sequence: TGTGCCAGCAGCTTAACCCTACTAGCGTCCCACCACACAGATACGCAGTATTTT. It is translated as CASSLTLLASHHTDTQYF.

CDR3 region: CASSLDLKTQYF. CDR3 DNA: TGTGCCAGCAGCTTGGATTTAAAGACCCAGTACTTC. The V and J genes are TRBV5-4 and TRBJ2-5; D remains unclear. The CDR3 has 12 amino acids. CDR1 is SGHNT, CDR2 YYREEE, per germline (reference sequence). The V and J ends lost 0 bases and 6 bases respectively, with 6 bases between them.

This chain uses TRBV5-1 with TRBJ1-4; D is ambiguous. The CDR3 is 14 amino acids. V dropped 0 bases and J dropped 6 bases, with 9 bases sitting between them. Germline CDR1 and CDR2: SGHRS and YFSETQ. CDR3 nucleotide sequence: TGCGCCAGCAGCTTGGCCGCACAAGATGAAAAACTGTTTTTT. Translation: CASSLAAQDEKLFF.

The rearrangement uses TRBV9 and TRBJ1-1; 8 bases agree with TRBD1. This CDR3 is 16 amino acids long. The V gene's germline CDR1 is SGDLS and CDR2 YYNGEE. The trim removed 0 bases at V and 1 base at J, leaving 5 bases unmatched. Here the CDR3 DNA reads TGTGCCAGCAGCGTAGGCCCCGGACAGGGGAACACTGAAGCTTTCTTT. Translating gives CASSVGPGQGNTEAFF.

This chain connects TRBV5-4 to TRBJ1-6; D is ambiguous. Germline CDR1 SGHNT, CDR2 YYREEE (reference sequence). There are 16 residues in the CDR3. Trimming stripped 8 bases from V and 2 bases from J, with 17 bases between. The CDR3, as DNA: TGTGCCAGTTTCCGCTACAGCAGCACCTATAATTCACCCCTCCACTTT. Amino acids: CASFRYSSTYNSPLHF.

The rearrangement links TRBV12-1 to TRBJ1-1; TRBD1 is the table's D call, not checked against the DNA. TRBV12-1 is termed a pseudogene. The CDR3 has 16 residues. Written as DNA, the CDR3 is TGTGCCAGCAGCTCCGGGACAGGGCCTACGAACACTGAAGCTTTCTTT. Translated, it gives CASSSGTGPTNTEAFF.

The chain couples TRBV6-5 to TRBJ1-1; unclear D gene. Germline assignment: CDR1 MNHEY and CDR2 SVGAGI. This CDR3 is built from 14 residues. V was shortened by 2 bases and J by 0 bases, with 7 bases between the two germline ends. Here the CDR3 reads CASSYMGMNTEAFF. The CDR3 DNA follows: TGTGCCAGCAGTTACATGGGCATGAACACTGAAGCTTTCTTT.

The rearrangement uses TRBV4-1 and TRBJ2-5; D call uncertain. This CDR3 has 17 residues. Trimming pared 4 bases from V and 3 bases from J, leaving 21 bases between. Germline V gives CDR1 MGHRA, CDR2 YSYEKL. The CDR3 loop reads CASSPGLFQVFEETQYF. The CDR3 bases are TGCGCCAGCAGCCCAGGATTATTTCAGGTGTTCGAAGAGACCCAGTACTTC.

This chain links TRBV6-5 with TRBJ2-7; D is ambiguous. Trimming left V 6 bases short and J 3 bases short, with 18 bases between. CDR1 MNHEY and CDR2 SVGAGI come from the germline V gene. The CDR3 loop spans 15 amino acids. CDR3: CASRLSDVDFYEQYF. CDR3 bases: TGTGCCAGCAGATTGAGTGATGTCGATTTCTACGAGCAGTACTTC.

The chain couples TRBV7-9 to TRBJ1-2, with 9 bases fitting TRBD1. Germline values: CDR1 SEHNR, CDR2 FQNEAQ (reference sequence). V lost 3 bases and J lost 4; bases outside the gene matches: 6. The CDR3 has 15 residues. The CDR3, as DNA: TGTGCCAGCAGCTTGGTGGGACAGGGTCTCTATGGCTACACCTTC. Protein product: CASSLVGQGLYGYTF.

The V gene is TRBV6-5, the J gene TRBJ2-7, with 7 bases that match TRBD1. The CDR3 spans 14 residues. Germline CDR1 is MNHEY and CDR2 is SVGAGI. Unmatched junction bases numbered 12, after V lost 4 bases and J lost 9 bases. In DNA, the CDR3 is TGTGCCAGCAGTTCTCTTGGGACAGCCTCGGGGCAGTACTTC. Its translation: CASSSLGTASGQYF.

The rearrangement links TRBV11-2 to TRBJ2-7; the D gene is possibly TRBD2 (5 bases). V shed 3 bases and J shed 3 bases, with 15 bases lying between them. The germline CDR1 and CDR2 sequences are SGHAT and FQNNGV. The CDR3 runs to 15 residues. CDR3 coding DNA: TGTGCCAGCAGCTTTTCTGATGGGAGCAGCTACGAGCAGTACTTC. Translation: CASSFSDGSSYEQYF.

The chain recombines TRBV5-1 with TRBJ1-6; 8 bases fit TRBD1. J gave up 7 bases and V 4 bases, and 7 bases lay outside the gene matches. The CDR3 loop spans 15 amino acids. CDR1 is SGHRS, CDR2 YFSETQ, per germline. The CDR3 region has the DNA TGCGCCAGCAGCCAGCAGGGGGCGGAAAATTCACCCCTCCACTTT. Residues: CASSQQGAENSPLHF.

Only a few counts were recorded for this clone. Written as DNA, the CDR3 is TGTGCCAGCCAAGTGGGACAGCCCTTGGATGAGCAGTTCTTC. Its protein is CASQVGQPLDEQFF. The chain links TRBV5-8 to TRBJ2-1, with 7 nucleotides matching TRBD1. This CDR3 contains 14 residues. V was clipped by 7 bases and J by 8 bases; unmatched bases: 12. Germline V CDR1 and CDR2: SGHTS, YDEGEE.

The genes are TRBV5-1 and TRBJ1-2; a weak D match, TRBD1 (5 bases). The V end lost 4 bases, the J end lost 6 bases, and 13 bases lay between the germline ends. Germline V gene data show CDR1 as SGHRS and CDR2 as YFSETQ. This CDR3 spans 13 amino acids. Here the CDR3 DNA reads TGCGCCAGCAGCCCAGGGAGGGAAAATGGCTACACCTTC. It yields the protein CASSPGRENGYTF.

The chain recombines TRBV7-6 with TRBJ2-5; 7 positions match TRBD1. V lost 4 bases and J lost 0; bases outside the gene matches: 2. The CDR3 length is 14 residues. The germline V gene encodes CDR1 SGHVS and CDR2 FNYEAQ. The CDR3 bases are TGTGCCAGCAGCTCGACAGGGAACCAAGAGACCCAGTACTTC. It encodes CASSSTGNQETQYF.